These 20 T cell receptor beta chains were all obtained from the same sample, sequenced in a study of blood T cell repertoires in COVID-19. Some clones are missing from TCRdb's copy, which holds only in-frame ones; the method was immunoSEQ multiplex PCR. Of hundreds of thousands of clones in the sample, around 84% were seen once. Sequenced input: peripheral blood. All receptors come from a man aged 35 to 55 with acute or convalescent COVID-19.

This chain uses TRBV4-1 with TRBJ1-4, with 8 bases matching TRBD1. The CDR3 has 17 residues. V was pared by 0 bases and J by 3 bases, with 6 bases of the junction left unmatched. Germline-derived CDR1 and CDR2 are MGHRA and YSYEKL. CDR3 DNA: TGCGCCAGCAGCCAAGACCCAGGGGGCGCCTCTAATGAAAAACTGTTTTTT. Translating gives CASSQDPGGASNEKLFF.

Regarding this clone: One end of the junction fails to match germline, which may point to a read error. V and J are TRBV18 and TRBJ2-4; TRBD1 might be the D (5 bases). CDR1 KGHSH and CDR2 LQKENI come from the germline V gene. The CDR3 extends over 15 amino acids. This chain's CDR3 is CVSSPSRQGGDIQYF. For the CDR3, the DNA is TGTGTCAGCTCACCTTCAAGGCAGGGTGGGGACATTCAGTACTTC.

This chain links TRBV6-5 with TRBJ1-1; D is unresolved. The V end lost 8 bases, the J end lost 6 bases, and 19 bases lay between the germline ends. There are 14 residues in the CDR3. From germline, CDR1 is MNHEY and CDR2 SVGAGI. CDR3 in DNA: TGTGCCAGCTTACGACCAGGCTTAATATCTGAAGCTTTCTTT. Its translation is CASLRPGLISEAFF.

The genes are TRBV9 and TRBJ2-7; D is unresolved. This CDR3 has 14 amino acids. V was trimmed by 3 bases and J by 2 bases, leaving 12 bases between them. The germline CDR1 and CDR2 sequences are SGDLS and YYNGEE. CDR3 protein: CASSARLSTYEQYF. The CDR3 DNA reads as TGTGCCAGCAGCGCCCGTCTCAGTACCTACGAGCAGTACTTC.

The rearrangement uses TRBV24-1 and TRBJ2-1; D might be TRBD1 (5 bases). This CDR3 has 16 residues. CDR1 is KGHDR, CDR2 SFDVKD, per germline. V was pared by 8 bases and J by 3 bases, with 19 bases between. The CDR3 region is CATTPYGRVVYNEQFF. For the CDR3, the DNA is TGTGCCACCACCCCCTACGGCAGGGTAGTCTACAATGAGCAGTTCTTC.

The CDR3 loop is CASSPGQGNIQYF. DNA of the CDR3: TGTGCCAGCAGCCCGGGTCAGGGAAACATTCAGTACTTC. V and J are TRBV14 and TRBJ2-4, with D perhaps TRBD1 (5 bases). The CDR3 consists of 13 residues. Germline values: CDR1 SGHDN, CDR2 FVKESK. V was trimmed by 4 bases and J by 6 bases, leaving 10 bases between them.

J is TRBJ2-5 and V is TRBV5-1, with 7 bases aligning to TRBD1. With 0 bases clipped from V and 5 bases from J, the junction kept 10 bases outside the gene matches. Germline-derived CDR1 and CDR2 are SGHRS and YFSETQ. The CDR3 runs 16 residues. The DNA of the CDR3 is TGCGCCAGCAGCTTGGGGGACAGAACCTTGTCGGAGACCCAGTACTTC. Translating it yields CASSLGDRTLSETQYF.

This clone was seen a few times. V usage is TRBV6-5 and J usage is TRBJ1-4, with a possible D match to TRBD1 (5 bases). CDR3 size: 14 residues. The germline V gene has CDR1 MNHEY and CDR2 SVGAGI. Between the trimmed V and J ends, which lost 7 bases and 7 bases, there was a span of 16 bases. Here the CDR3 reads CASILGGSSEKLFF. In DNA form, the CDR3 reads TGTGCCAGCATCCTGGGGGGGTCTAGTGAAAAACTGTTTTTT.

V and J are TRBV5-5 and TRBJ1-2, with a tentative D call TRBD1 (6 bases). The CDR3 is made up of 13 amino acids. Trimming pared 4 bases from V and 8 bases from J, leaving 15 bases between. From germline, CDR1 is SGHKS and CDR2 YYEKEE (reference sequence). This CDR3 reads CASSTQGSWGYTF. CDR3 DNA: TGTGCCAGCAGCACGCAGGGGAGCTGGGGCTACACCTTC.

The CDR3 region is CASSLPGQGAGELFF. The CDR3, as DNA: TGTGCCAGCAGCCTGCCGGGACAGGGGGCCGGGGAGCTGTTTTTT. The chain recombines TRBV6-6 with TRBJ2-2; 11 nucleotides agree with TRBD1. V was pared by 6 bases and J by 6 bases, with 6 bases of the junction left unmatched. The length of the CDR3 is 15 residues. Looked up from germline, CDR1 is MNHNY and CDR2 is SVGAGI (reference sequence).

The chain uses TRBV19 and TRBJ1-6; D is unresolved. The V gene's germline CDR1 is LNHDA and CDR2 SQIVND (reference sequence). This CDR3 is 14 amino acids long. Deletions cut 5 bases from V and 6 bases from J, with 11 bases between. The CDR3 sequence: CASSESGANSPLHF. Here the CDR3 DNA reads TGTGCCAGTAGTGAGAGTGGAGCTAATTCACCCCTCCACTTT.

The chain links TRBV30 to TRBJ2-2; no clear D gene. The CDR3 consists of 11 residues. Looked up from germline, CDR1 is GTSNPN and CDR2 is SVGIG (reference sequence). V lost 4 bases and J lost 7, with 7 bases in between. The chain's CDR3 is CAWTHGGELFF. Written as DNA, the CDR3 is TGTGCCTGGACTCACGGCGGGGAGCTGTTTTTT.

The rearrangement links TRBV7-2 to TRBJ1-5, with unresolved D. Trimming shortened V by 2 bases and J by 4 bases, and 15 bases separated the two germline ends. This CDR3 spans 16 amino acids. CDR1 and CDR2 (germline): SGHTA, FQGNSA. CDR3 DNA sequence: TGTGCCAGCAGCTTATTTGGGAGAACAGCTAATCAGCCCCAGCATTTT. Translation: CASSLFGRTANQPQHF. Based on the CDR3 plus reference TRBV7-2 and TRBJ1-5, the full variable domain is GAGVSQSPSNKVTEKGKDVELRCDPISGHTALYWYRQSLGQGLEFLIYFQGNSAPDKSGLPSDRFSAERTGGSVSTLTIQRTQQEDSAVYLCASSLFGRTANQPQHFGDGTRLSIL.

V and J are TRBV15 and TRBJ2-1; 9 bases fit TRBD2. CDR3 length: 17 residues. Trimming took 0 bases from V and 8 from J; bases not matched to a gene: 11. Germline CDR1 reads LNHNV; CDR2 reads YYDKDF (reference sequence). The chain's CDR3 is CATSRDKRAGGRHEQFF. The CDR3 DNA reads TGTGCCACCAGCAGAGATAAAAGAGCGGGGGGCCGCCATGAGCAGTTCTTC.

V gene TRBV7-6 combines with J gene TRBJ2-7; 7 bases map to TRBD1. The germline V gene has CDR1 SGHVS and CDR2 FNYEAQ. The J segment lost 3 bases and the V segment lost 4 bases, leaving 12 bases of the junction unmatched. The CDR3 consists of 16 residues. The chain's CDR3 is CASSSSGTELVYEQYF. In DNA form, the CDR3 reads TGTGCCAGCAGCTCCTCCGGGACAGAGTTAGTCTACGAGCAGTACTTC.

The chain has TRBV2 and TRBJ2-7; tentatively, D is TRBD2 (5 bases). This CDR3 is 14 amino acids long. CDR1 is SNHLY, CDR2 FYNNEI, per germline. V gave up 7 bases and J gave up 0 bases, with 13 bases separating them. The CDR3 region has the DNA TGTGCCAGCACCCGGACGGGGAGCTCCTACGAGCAGTACTTC. Protein product: CASTRTGSSYEQYF.

The gene calls are TRBV29-1 and TRBJ1-1; D is perhaps TRBD1 (6 bases). Germline-derived CDR1 and CDR2 are SQVTM and ANQGSEA. CDR3 size: 14 residues. Trimming took off 7 bases at V and 1 base at J, with 16 bases between the two ends. Here the CDR3 reads CSAKRTAENTEAFF. CDR3 coding DNA: TGCAGCGCGAAGAGGACAGCCGAGAACACTGAAGCTTTCTTT.

The chain links TRBV27 to TRBJ2-7; TRBD1 matches at 9 bases. CDR3 size: 14 residues. V was clipped by 5 bases and J by 3 bases; unmatched bases: 5. Germline values: CDR1 MNHEY, CDR2 SMNVEV (reference sequence). The CDR3 protein is CASSLGQGIYEQYF. DNA of the CDR3: TGTGCCAGCAGTCTGGGACAGGGCATCTACGAGCAGTACTTC.

V is TRBV15 and J is TRBJ2-2; D may be TRBD2 (5 bases). CDR3 length: 14 residues. In germline, CDR1 is LNHNV, CDR2 YYDKDF (reference sequence). The ends were cut back, 7 bases at V and 3 bases at J, with 12 bases in the middle. The CDR3 here is CATISEGYTGELFF. In DNA form, the CDR3 reads TGTGCCACCATTAGCGAGGGCTACACCGGGGAGCTGTTTTTT.

The gene calls are TRBV4-1 and TRBJ2-5; 13 bases are a match to TRBD2. Looked up from germline, CDR1 is MGHRA and CDR2 is YSYEKL. V lost 4 bases, J lost 0 bases, and 5 bases stayed unmatched. The CDR3 sequence is 17 residues long. CDR3 bases: TGCGCCAGCAGCCCGTGGACTAGCGGGGGAAACCAAGAGACCCAGTACTTC. Translating gives CASSPWTSGGNQETQYF.